This TCR beta chain appears in the sequencing data of a study of shared clonotypes between healthy human individuals. Regarding this clone: The antigen remains undetermined.

Whole-study findings and limits: Generally, naive subsets (rather than memory subsets) showed larger estimated richness. Naive CD4 clonotypes overlapped across a few donors at approximately 4.5%. Sampling was confined to blood; repertoires within tissues likely differ.

Repertoires were generated with immunoSEQ multiplex PCR, while TCRdb's copy carries only in-frame clones and drops some. The table lists over a million clones, around 78% of them singletons. The sequence was obtained from a man between 18 and 29 years old in good health. Some clones in this sample may be carry-over from other donors' samples. Sequenced input: memory CD4+ T cells from PBMCs. The sample's subset: CD45RA-negative fraction.

The CDR3 nucleotides are TGTGCCAGCAGAACCGGCTTTAACTATGGCTACACCTTC. Amino acid sequence: CASRTGFNYGYTF. The chain has TRBV28 and TRBJ1-2; D is uncertain. Germline V gives CDR1 MDHEN, CDR2 SYDVKM. The V and J ends lost 6 bases and 1 base respectively, with 9 bases between them. The CDR3 is 13 residues long.